Following are 32 T cell receptor beta chains from one sample sequenced in a study of tumor-infiltrating lymphocytes in primary liver carcinoma. Starting material for RNA and DNA co-extraction consisted of about 19-32 mg of unsorted bulk tissue. Making TCR beta cDNA involved approximately 480 ng total RNA and a constant-region primer. It was through three nested multiplex PCR rounds of slightly modified ARM-PCR that TCR beta libraries arose. TRBV1-TRBV30 forward primers paired with a C-beta reverse primer drove the first two PCR rounds, about 10 cycles each. From the multiplex PCR reads, TCRdb called clonotypes with MiXCR, one entry per CDR3 protein. The sample contains tens of thousands of distinct CDR3 sequences, roughly 77% of which appear only once. Sequences were obtained from liver tumor tissue from sampling region 3. Specified subset: tumor region T3, left-lateral pole. These receptors all stem from a man in his forties with primary liver carcinoma and hepatitis B virus infection.

The J gene is TRBJ2-1, the V gene TRBV12-3 or TRBV12-4; D unclear. Trimming took 8 bases from V and 15 from J, leaving 17 bases between them. The CDR3 runs 11 residues. CDR3: CASGKIGITFF. CDR3 nucleotide sequence: TGTGCCAGCGGAAAGATAGGGATTACGTTCTTC.

This clonotype appeared a few times. The junction shows a germline mismatch at one end, possibly a read error. The DNA of the CDR3 is TGCGCCAACAGAAGTGGGGGTGGCTACGAGCAATACTTC. As protein: CANRSGGGYEQYF. The chain recombines TRBV5-1 with TRBJ2-7; tentatively, D is TRBD1 or TRBD2 (5 bases each). The CDR3 totals 13 residues. Germline V gene sequence: CDR1 SGHRS, CDR2 YFSETQ.

This clonotype was recorded at least ten times. The chain links TRBV30 to TRBJ1-5; 12 nucleotides line up with TRBD1. Germline V gene sequence: CDR1 GTSNPN, CDR2 SVGIG (reference sequence). Trimming cost V 0 bases and J 4 bases; bases outside gene matches: 1. This CDR3 contains 15 residues. CDR3: CAWSVGQGANQPQHF. In DNA, the CDR3 is TGTGCCTGGAGTGTGGGACAGGGGGCTAATCAGCCCCAGCATTTT. Filled out from reference TRBV30 and TRBJ1-5, the complete variable domain reads SQTIHQWPATLVQPVGSPLSLECTVEGTSNPNLYWYRQAAGRGLQLLFYSVGIGQISSEVPQNLSASRPQDRQFILSSKKLLLSDSGFYLCAWSVGQGANQPQHFGDGTRLSIL.

The rearrangement uses TRBV4-1 and TRBJ2-7; D remains unclear. CDR1 and CDR2 from the germline V gene are MGHRA and YSYEKL. V was pared by 1 base and J by 4 bases, with 11 bases between. The CDR3 covers 14 residues. The CDR3 nucleotides read TGCGCCAGCAGCCAAGCCCGACGACGTTACGAGCAGTACTTC. Amino acid sequence: CASSQARRRYEQYF.

The gene calls are TRBV7-9 and TRBJ2-7; D may be TRBD1 (6 bases). Germline values: CDR1 SEHNR, CDR2 FQNEAQ (reference sequence). This CDR3 is 15 amino acids long. Deletions cut 2 bases from V and 3 bases from J, with 14 bases between. CDR3 nucleotides: TGTGCCAGCAGCTTATGTGGCAGACAGGACTACGAGCAGTACTTC. The encoded protein is CASSLCGRQDYEQYF.

In the case of this clonotype: The junction departs from germline at one end; a sequencing error may be responsible. The rearrangement links TRBV6-1 to TRBJ2-3; D remains ambiguous. Germline CDR1 is MNHNS and CDR2 is SASEGT. The CDR3 is 13 amino acids. The CDR3 DNA reads TGTGCCAGCAGTAAAGCTCGGGTAGATACGCAATATTTT. This codes for CASSKARVDTQYF.

This clonotype was counted a single time. Compared with germline, one end of the junction differs, possibly owing to a read error. The chain couples TRBV6-1 to TRBJ2-7; no definite D call. Germline loops: CDR1 MNHNS, CDR2 SASEGT. The length of the CDR3 is 13 residues. Here the CDR3 DNA reads TGTACCAGTAGTGAATGGGTTTTCTACGAACAGTACTTC. Amino acids: CTSSEWVFYEQYF.

For this clonotype: Germline and junction disagree at one end, which may indicate a read error. The chain is built from TRBV12-3 or TRBV12-4 and TRBJ2-1; D possibly corresponds to TRBD2 (6 bases). CDR3 size: 14 residues. The CDR3, as DNA: TGTGCTAGCAGTATTACCGGGACTTTCGATGAGCTGTTCTTC. It encodes CASSITGTFDELFF.

A note on this clonotype: Germline is not matched at one junction end, which may reflect a read error. The gene calls are TRBV6-5 and TRBJ2-3; D gene uncertain. The CDR3 consists of 14 residues. Germline CDR1 and CDR2: MNHEY and SVGAGI. CDR3 in amino acids: CVSSVSQWADTRYF. For the CDR3, the DNA is TGTGTCAGCAGCGTATCCCAGTGGGCAGATACGCGGTATTTT.

Points on this clonotype: A junction end diverges from the germline sequence, so it may reflect a read error. J is TRBJ1-2 and V is TRBV28, with D tentatively TRBD1 (5 bases). Germline loops: CDR1 MDHEN, CDR2 SYDVKM. The CDR3 consists of 14 residues. The CDR3 loop reads CGSRAGGAEYGYIF. The CDR3 nucleotides read TGTGGCAGCAGAGCTGGAGGGGCAGAGTATGGCTACATCTTC.

Comments on this clonotype: Being one base from a much bigger clone, this may be a read error. The rearrangement uses TRBV30 and TRBJ1-5, with 8 nucleotides matching TRBD1. V was clipped by 2 bases and J by 6 bases; unmatched bases: 6. Germline V lookup: CDR1 GTSNPN, CDR2 SVGIG (reference sequence). The CDR3 covers 14 residues. This CDR3 is CAWSQGATGQPQHF. The DNA of the CDR3 is TGTGCCTGGAGTCAGGGGGCGACGGGTCAGCCCCAGCATTTT.

Remarks on this clonotype: The junction differs from germline at one of its ends, possibly a read error. The genes are TRBV29-1 and TRBJ1-4; D is uncertain. The CDR3 extends over 12 amino acids. CDR1 and CDR2 from the germline V gene are SQVTM and ANQGSEA. The CDR3: CSYRAANERLFF. The CDR3 coding sequence is TGCAGCTACCGGGCCGCTAATGAAAGACTGTTTTTT.

This clonotype has just one count. One end of the junction varies from germline; a read error may be responsible. The rearrangement joins TRBV5-5 to TRBJ2-4, with D perhaps assigned TRBD1 or TRBD2 (6 bases each). Germline V gene data show CDR1 as SGHKS and CDR2 as YYEKEE (reference sequence). This CDR3 spans 14 amino acids. The CDR3 loop reads CARSLEGDKNIQYF. The CDR3 nucleotides read TGTGCCCGCAGCTTGGAGGGGGACAAAAACATTCAGTACTTC.

As to this clonotype: The junction departs from the called germline gene at one end, perhaps through a read error. The J gene is TRBJ2-1, the V gene TRBV4-1; D is undetermined. CDR3 length: 15 amino acids. Germline assignment: CDR1 MGHRA and CDR2 YSYEKL. The DNA of the CDR3 is TGCGCCAGCAGCCGAAGATCTGTGACCTATAATGAGCTGTTCTTC. Amino acids: CASSRRSVTYNELFF.

As to this clonotype: Mismatch with germline at one junction end may stem from a read error. The chain joins TRBV2 to TRBJ2-7, with 7 bases aligning to TRBD1. CDR1 SNHLY and CDR2 FYNNEI come from the germline V gene. This CDR3 is 16 amino acids long. The CDR3 bases are TGTGCCAACAGTGAAGGGACGACAGGGTTTACCCACGAGCAGTACTTC. Amino acid sequence: CANSEGTTGFTHEQYF.

About this clonotype itself: A junction end diverges from the germline sequence, so it may reflect a read error. This chain joins TRBV9 and TRBJ2-4; possibly TRBD1 or TRBD2 for D (6 bases each). The CDR3 has 15 amino acids. Germline V lookup: CDR1 SGDLS, CDR2 YYNGEE. The CDR3 here is CASSDREEAKSIQYF. As DNA, the CDR3 is TGTGCCAGCAGCGACAGGGAGGAAGCCAAAAGCATTCAGTACTTC. Full variable domain (remainder filled in from reference TRBV9 and TRBJ2-4): DSGVTQTPKHLITATGQRVTLRCSPRSGDLSVYWYQQSLDQGLQFLIQYYNGEERAKGNILERFSAQQFPDLHSELNLSSLELGDSALYFCASSDREEAKSIQYFGAGTRLSVL.

Comments on this clonotype: One junction end disagrees with the germline gene, perhaps due to a read error. The J gene is TRBJ2-3, the V gene TRBV29-1; tentative D call: TRBD2 (5 bases). This CDR3 is built from 15 residues. Germline V gives CDR1 SQVTM, CDR2 ANQGSEA. The CDR3, as DNA: TGCAGCGTTGGAAGCGGCCTGCTAGGAACAGATTCGCAGTATTTT. The encoded protein is CSVGSGLLGTDSQYF.

About this clonotype itself: This may be a read error: a much more frequent sequence differs by one nucleotide. The rearrangement joins TRBV20-1 to TRBJ2-7; 11 bases are shared with TRBD1. Germline trimming cut 8 bases from V and 6 bases from J; bases unmatched to any gene: 15. The V gene's germline CDR1 is DFQATT and CDR2 SNEGSKA (reference sequence). CDR3 length: 15 residues. The CDR3 DNA follows: TGCAGTACTGCGCTCGGGACAGGGGGGGTAGGCGAGCAGTACTTC. Translated: CSTALGTGGVGEQYF.

About this clonotype itself: A much larger clonotype is one base distant, so this may be a read error. The chain recombines TRBV6-1 with TRBJ1-1; 7 bases are shared with TRBD1. The CDR3 covers 16 residues. CDR1 MNHNS and CDR2 SASEGT come from the germline V gene. CDR3 in amino acids: CASSDIAGGLNTVAFF. The CDR3 nucleotides read TGTGCCAGCAGCGATATAGCAGGGGGATTGAACACTGTAGCTTTCTTT.

This clonotype was seen once. The J gene is TRBJ1-3, the V gene TRBV7-6; D is unresolved. Germline CDR1 reads SGHVS; CDR2 reads FNYEAQ. The CDR3 loop spans 11 amino acids. Written as DNA, the CDR3 is TGTGTCATCCTGGCTGGAAACACCATATATTTT. This encodes CVILAGNTIYF.

This clonotype was observed a few times. A junction end diverges from the germline sequence, so it may reflect a read error. The chain is built from TRBV19 and TRBJ2-5; D not certain. Looked up from germline, CDR1 is LNHDA and CDR2 is SQIVND (reference sequence). This CDR3 region has 15 residues. Written as DNA, the CDR3 is TGTGCCAGCAGTAGTGGAGACTCCTACCAAGAGACCCAGTACTTC. Encoded protein: CASSSGDSYQETQYF.

This chain connects TRBV23-1 to TRBJ1-1; 7 bases match TRBD1. TRBV23-1 qualifies as an ORF whose function is uncertain. There are 17 residues in the CDR3. The V and J ends lost 0 bases and 6 bases, in that order; junction bases with no gene match: 13. Here the CDR3 DNA reads TGCGCCAGCAGTCAATCGAAGCAGGGGGTGTACAAGGCTGAAGCTTTCTTT. Translated, it gives CASSQSKQGVYKAEAFF.

About this clonotype itself: Compared with germline, one end of the junction differs, possibly owing to a read error. This rearrangement joins TRBV6-5 to TRBJ1-3; no firm D call. This CDR3 spans 14 amino acids. CDR1 and CDR2 (germline): MNHEY, SVGAGI. The CDR3 loop reads CASRLTAAGDTTYF. The CDR3 DNA is TGTGCCAGCAGACTAACGGCGGCAGGAGACACCACATATTTT.

Notes on this clonotype: The junction differs from germline at one of its ends, possibly a read error. The V and J genes are TRBV29-1 and TRBJ2-1; possibly TRBD1 or TRBD2 for D (5 bases each). Germline lookup yields CDR1 SQVTM and CDR2 ANQGSEA. The CDR3 is made up of 13 amino acids. The CDR3 here is CSVEDTVGNEHFF. CDR3 nucleotides: TGTAGCGTTGAGGACACCGTGGGCAATGAGCACTTCTTC.

As concerns this clonotype: Relative to the germline gene, one junction end is altered; a read error may explain this. The chain couples TRBV4-1 to TRBJ1-6; D is unclear. The CDR3 sequence is 15 residues long. Germline CDR1 reads MGHRA; CDR2 reads YSYEKL. CDR3 coding DNA: TGTGCCAGCAGCCAGCAAAATTCAGGAATTTCACCCCTCCGCTTT. The encoded protein is CASSQQNSGISPLRF.

As regards this clonotype: A much larger clone sits a single nucleotide away, making a read error possible. J is TRBJ2-3 and V is TRBV28, with D hard to call. Trimming shortened V by 3 bases and J by 7 bases, and 14 bases separated the two germline ends. The CDR3 sequence is 14 residues long. The germline CDR1 and CDR2 sequences are MDHEN and SYDVKM. CDR3 nucleotides: TGTGCCAGCAGTTTGTCCCCCCCGTGGAATACGCAGTATTTT. Amino acid sequence: CASSLSPPWNTQYF.

Comment on this clonotype: One end of the junction varies from germline; a read error may be responsible. J is TRBJ2-7 and V is TRBV12-3 or TRBV12-4; D is ambiguous. This CDR3 has 11 amino acids. CDR3 sequence (DNA): TGTACCAGCAGTTTGGTGGGCGAGCAGTACTTC. Its protein product is CTSSLVGEQYF.

The chain recombines TRBV5-1 with TRBJ2-3, with D tentatively TRBD1 (6 bases). CDR1 and CDR2 from the germline V gene are SGHRS and YFSETQ. The V end was cut by 0 bases, the J end by 5 bases, with 13 bases between. CDR3 size: 15 residues. CDR3 loop: CASSLGQGSGDTQYF. CDR3 DNA sequence: TGCGCCAGCAGCTTGGGGCAGGGGAGTGGAGATACGCAGTATTTT.

About this clonotype itself: The junction shows a germline mismatch at one end, possibly a read error. This rearrangement joins TRBV11-2 to TRBJ2-6; D is possibly TRBD1 (5 bases). The CDR3 sequence is 18 residues long. The germline CDR1 and CDR2 sequences are SGHAT and FQNNGV. The CDR3 protein is CASSLGPGHSSGVNILTF. The CDR3 coding sequence is TGTGCTAGCAGCTTAGGGCCAGGGCACAGCTCTGGGGTCAACATCCTGACTTTC. Filled out from reference TRBV11-2 and TRBJ2-6, the complete variable domain reads EAGVAQSPRYKIIEKRQSVAFWCNPISGHATLYWYQQILGQGPKLLIQFQNNGVVDDSQLPKDRFSAERLKGVDSTLKIQPAKLEDSAVYLCASSLGPGHSSGVNILTFGAGSRLTVL.

In regard to this clonotype: A junction end diverges from the germline sequence, so it may reflect a read error. The chain carries TRBV6-2 or TRBV6-3 and TRBJ2-1; 11 nucleotides agree with TRBD1. Germline CDR1 and CDR2: MNHEY and SVGEGT. The CDR3 spans 13 residues. In nucleotides, the CDR3 is TGTGCCAGCAGATACACGTCCGGGACAGGGGGGCTCTTC. As protein: CASRYTSGTGGLF.

This clonotype was seen a handful of times. A read error is possible here, since a much larger clone lies one base away. The rearrangement joins TRBV6-5 to TRBJ1-6; tentative D call: TRBD1 (6 bases). The CDR3 has 16 residues. Trimming removed 4 bases at V and 6 bases at J, with 16 bases between. Germline V lookup: CDR1 MNHEY, CDR2 SVGAGI. CDR3 DNA: TGTGCCAGCAGTTGGGGTAGGGGGACCACTAATTCACCCCTCCACTTT. Translating gives CASSWGRGTTNSPLHF.

With regard to this clonotype: This may arise from a read error, as a much more abundant clone is one base away. V gene TRBV24-1 combines with J gene TRBJ2-7; D may be TRBD1 (5 bases). Germline lookup yields CDR1 KGHDR and CDR2 SFDVKD. The CDR3 runs to 12 residues. CDR3 amino acids: CTTSQGSYEQYF. CDR3 bases: TGTACCACCAGTCAGGGATCCTACGAGCAGTACTTC.